This TCR beta chain was identified during a study of esophageal squamous cell carcinoma under preoperative chemotherapy. Turning to the study itself: Both tumor-infiltrating lymphocytes and peripheral blood T cells had their TCR repertoires profiled. Findings and caveats of the study: Clonal contraction, more than amplification, hit abundant clones after paclitaxel-nedaplatin. After chemotherapy, TCR diversity rose significantly in peripheral T cells but not in tumor-infiltrating lymphocytes.

This clonotype was counted between two and nine times. The antigen remains undetermined. Time point described: after preoperative PTX-NDP chemotherapy. Paclitaxel-nedaplatin chemotherapy was given to patients ahead of their surgery. MiXCR, run by TCRdb on the PCR reads, gives a single entry per CDR3 protein. In the table there are 1,200 or so distinct CDR3 sequences, 29% of which are singletons. The source is a human donor with esophageal squamous cell carcinoma. The donor label of this sample is uncertain. This sample was taken from a patient given preoperative chemotherapy.

The CDR3 loop is CASSQSRGRSGLAGVGEQFF. CDR3 coding DNA: TGTGCCAGCAGTCAGTCGAGGGGACGCTCGGGACTAGCGGGAGTCGGCGAGCAGTTCTTC. This sequence joins TRBV27 and TRBJ2-1; 14 nucleotides match TRBD2. The CDR3 loop spans 20 amino acids. Looked up from germline, CDR1 is MNHEY and CDR2 is SMNVEV (reference sequence). The junction had 22 bases not matched to a gene; V was cut back by 5 bases and J by 10 bases.